This passage covers 10 T cell receptor beta chains from one sample sequenced in a study of neurological immune-mediated disorders. One entry per CDR3 protein results from TCRdb running MiXCR on the 5' RACE reads. The sample holds tens of thousands of distinct CDR3 sequences; approximately 4.1% are singletons and the top ten take under 3%. Sequencing was done on a sample of PBMCs. The receptors here all came from a man aged 45-65 years with multiple sclerosis.

This clonotype was counted a few times. The J gene is TRBJ2-5, the V gene TRBV5-1; 12 positions match TRBD2. The junction had 5 bases not matched to a gene; V was cut back by 4 bases and J by 4 bases. The CDR3 loop spans 15 amino acids. Germline CDR1 and CDR2: SGHRS and YFSETQ. This CDR3 reads CASSDLTSGGETQYF. The CDR3 DNA sequence: TGCGCCAGCAGCGACCTGACTAGCGGGGGAGAGACCCAGTACTTC.

This clonotype was found many times. The genes are TRBV7-9 and TRBJ1-1; 7 bases map to TRBD1. Germline lookup yields CDR1 SEHNR and CDR2 FQNEAQ (reference sequence). This CDR3 is 16 amino acids long. J lost 1 base, V lost 5 bases, and 10 bases had no gene match. CDR3 bases: TGTGCCAGCAGCACGGCGACGACAGGGCCGAACACTGAAGCTTTCTTT. Translation: CASSTATTGPNTEAFF.

This clonotype was seen many times. The chain combines TRBV7-9 with TRBJ2-1; TRBD2 might be the D (6 bases). CDR1 is SEHNR, CDR2 FQNEAQ, per germline (reference sequence). The CDR3 totals 12 residues. The V and J ends lost 5 bases and 9 bases respectively, with 11 bases between them. The CDR3: CASSPRGSEQFF. The CDR3 DNA reads as TGTGCCAGCAGCCCACGGGGGAGTGAGCAGTTCTTC.

This clonotype has a count of ten or more. This chain links TRBV20-1 with TRBJ2-2; D tentatively reads TRBD1 or TRBD2 (7 bases each). With 3 bases removed from V and 3 bases from J, the gap between germline ends came to 11 bases. The CDR3 extends over 14 amino acids. CDR1 DFQATT and CDR2 SNEGSKA come from the germline V gene (reference sequence). The CDR3 reads CSASRGGDTGELFF. CDR3 DNA: TGCAGTGCTAGCAGGGGGGGGGACACCGGGGAGCTGTTTTTT.

This clonotype has more than one count but fewer than ten. The J gene is TRBJ2-7, the V gene TRBV20-1; D perhaps matches TRBD1 (5 bases). This CDR3 contains 12 residues. V was shortened by 5 bases and J by 3 bases, with 11 bases between the two germline ends. Germline CDR1 and CDR2: DFQATT and SNEGSKA (reference sequence). In DNA form, the CDR3 reads TGCAGTGCTCAGACAGCCCACTACGAGCAGTACTTC. This encodes CSAQTAHYEQYF.

This clonotype was detected many times. The genes are TRBV5-5 and TRBJ1-5; D is undetermined. The CDR3 is 16 residues long. The germline V gene has CDR1 SGHKS and CDR2 YYEKEE (reference sequence). Trimming took off 0 bases at V and 6 bases at J, with 16 bases between the two ends. The CDR3 DNA sequence: TGTGCCAGCAGCTTGGGTTCTCGGGGTCTGGGTCAGCCCCAGCATTTT. Translation gives CASSLGSRGLGQPQHF.

This clonotype appeared many times. The chain links TRBV7-9 to TRBJ2-3, with 10 bases fitting TRBD2. The V segment lost 5 bases and the J segment 4 bases; nucleotides outside the gene matches: 9. CDR3 length: 16 amino acids. The germline gives CDR1 SEHNR, CDR2 FQNEAQ (reference sequence). CDR3 in DNA: TGTGCCAGCAGCCCCCCCCCTAGCGGGGGATCAGATACGCAGTATTTT. Translating it yields CASSPPPSGGSDTQYF. The variable domain in full, with the rest retrieved from reference TRBV7-9 and TRBJ2-3, is DTGVSQNPRHKITKRGQNVTFRCDPISEHNRLYWYRQTLGQGPEFLTYFQNEAQLEKSRLLSDRFSAERPKGSFSTLEIQRTEQGDSAMYLCASSPPPSGGSDTQYFGPGTRLTVL.

This clonotype has ten or more counts. The chain has TRBV24-1 and TRBJ2-7, with 8 bases fitting TRBD1. V gave up 3 bases and J gave up 0 bases; unmatched junction bases: 6. Looked up from germline, CDR1 is KGHDR and CDR2 is SFDVKD. This CDR3 is built from 16 residues. The CDR3 protein is CATSDARGRSSYEQYV. CDR3 bases: TGTGCCACCAGTGATGCCAGGGGGCGAAGCTCCTACGAGCAGTACGTC.

This clonotype was seen at least ten times. This chain joins TRBV4-1 and TRBJ1-2; D remains unclear. CDR1 is MGHRA, CDR2 YSYEKL, per germline. CDR3 size: 15 residues. Trimming cost V 0 bases and J 6 bases, with 14 bases left between them. CDR3 bases: TGCGCCAGCAGCCAAGATCAGGCAGGAAGGGATGGCTACACCTTC. Residues: CASSQDQAGRDGYTF.

The sample holds many counts of this clonotype. The V and J genes are TRBV4-1 and TRBJ2-7, with 7 nucleotides matching TRBD1. The CDR3 totals 14 residues. With V trimmed by 1 base and J by 3 bases, 3 bases remained unmatched. Germline CDR1 reads MGHRA; CDR2 reads YSYEKL. Written as DNA, the CDR3 is TGCGCCAGCAGCCAAGCGACAGGGATCTACGAGCAGTACTTC. Its translation is CASSQATGIYEQYF.